This T cell receptor beta chain was sequenced during a study of vaccination and CD4 T cells after COVID-19. Study information: Across the group, participants received two doses of either BNT162b2 or mRNA-1273 vaccine. Findings and caveats of the study: Among convalescent patients, a median approximately 90% of reactive clones emerged only after vaccination.

This clonotype was detected a few times. Antigen specificity is unknown. The assay that was used to sequence DNA from cultured CD4+ T cells was the Oncomine TCR Beta short-read assay. TCRdb reprocessed the PCR reads with MiXCR, giving one entry per CDR3 protein. Here the sample spans about 9,900 distinct CDR3 sequences, less than 40% being singletons. Documented treatment: roughly 10-day PBMC culture with coronavirus spike peptide pools or control peptides (ViraFEST assay). Gathered ahead of the COVID-19 pandemic (2011-2018) were the CD4+ T cells of the unexposed donor. Looked up from germline, CDR1 is SGHNT and CDR2 is YYREEE (reference sequence). V lost 3 bases to trimming and J lost 8 bases, with 14 bases between them. CDR3 length: 13 amino acids.

The V call is TRBV5-4, the J call TRBJ1-2; a weak D match, TRBD1 (5 bases). The TCR originated in a human donor in good health. Sequenced input: CD4+ T cells from blood, cultured in vitro. The CDR3 here is CASSSDGTQGYTF. CDR3 DNA: TGTGCCAGCAGCTCCGACGGGACGCAAGGCTACACCTTC.